Each of the 27 T cell receptor beta chains below was sequenced from the same sample in a study of cytomegalovirus exposure and HLA in healthy donors. The PCR employed 60 Vbeta primers together with 13 Jbeta primers. Using immunoSEQ multiplex PCR, the repertoire was profiled, and TCRdb retains in-frame clones only, with some absent. This sample has 95,000 to 150,000 clones; approximately 70% occur once, and the top ten carry 1.5% to 1.7%. Sequenced sample: PBMCs. The source is a man between 18 and 35 years old in good health and CMV-seronegative.

This chain joins TRBV11-2 and TRBJ2-7, with 9 bases identical to TRBD2. The CDR3 has 15 amino acids. The germline V gene encodes CDR1 SGHAT and CDR2 FQNNGV. Trimming at V came to 5 bases and at J to 2 bases, leaving 7 bases not matched to a gene. Written as DNA, the CDR3 is TGTGCCAGCAGCCTTCTAGCGGGACATCCCTACGAGCAGTACTTC. Translation gives CASSLLAGHPYEQYF.

This clone showed up just a few times. The chain carries TRBV6-1 and TRBJ1-1; D not certain. Germline values: CDR1 MNHNS, CDR2 SASEGT. CDR3 length: 15 residues. The germline V and J ends were trimmed by 1 base and 0 bases, with 9 bases remaining between them. DNA for the CDR3: TGTGCCAGCAGTGAAGAGTTCCAGGTGAACACTGAAGCTTTCTTT. Translated: CASSEEFQVNTEAFF.

V gene TRBV2 combines with J gene TRBJ2-3; 13 positions agree with TRBD2. CDR1 is SNHLY and CDR2 is FYNNEI in the germline V gene. With 3 bases clipped from V and 3 bases from J, the junction kept 9 bases outside the gene matches. CDR3 length equals 18 residues. Written as DNA, the CDR3 is TGTGCCAGCAGTGATTACTTACTAGCGGGAGGGCCTACAGATACGCAGTATTTT. Residues: CASSDYLLAGGPTDTQYF.

The V and J genes are TRBV5-1 and TRBJ2-1; D is possibly TRBD2 (6 bases). In germline, CDR1 is SGHRS, CDR2 YFSETQ. CDR3 length equals 12 residues. Trimming pared 0 bases from V and 9 bases from J, leaving 7 bases between. Here the CDR3 reads CASSLGEVEQFF. Here the CDR3 DNA reads TGCGCCAGCAGCTTGGGGGAGGTTGAGCAGTTCTTC.

The CDR3 DNA reads TGTGCCAGCAGTGCTAGCGGGATAAGGGAGGAGACCCAGTACTTC. Its translation: CASSASGIREETQYF. This sequence joins TRBV5-4 and TRBJ2-5, with 9 bases lining up with TRBD2. CDR3 size: 15 residues. Losses at the gene ends were 5 bases for V and 5 bases for J; bases not matched to a gene: 10. The germline gives CDR1 SGHNT, CDR2 YYREEE (reference sequence).

This chain uses TRBV19 with TRBJ1-1; TRBD1 might be the D (5 bases). The CDR3 covers 14 residues. The germline gives CDR1 LNHDA, CDR2 SQIVND (reference sequence). Between the trimmed V and J ends, which lost 2 bases and 1 base, there was a span of 8 bases. CDR3 bases: TGTGCCAGTAGTATAAATGGGGCGAACACTGAAGCTTTCTTT. This translates into CASSINGANTEAFF. The variable domain in full, completed from reference TRBV19 and TRBJ1-1, reads DGGITQSPKYLFRKEGQNVTLSCEQNLNHDAMYWYRQDPGQGLRLIYYSQIVNDFQKGDIAEGYSVSREKKESFPLTVTSAQKNPTAFYLCASSINGANTEAFFGQGTRLTVV.

The sample holds a few counts of this clone. The V and J genes are TRBV18 and TRBJ2-7; 11 nucleotides line up with TRBD2. This CDR3 region has 17 residues. Germline V gene sequence: CDR1 KGHSH, CDR2 LQKENI. Losses at the gene ends were 6 bases for V and 3 bases for J; bases not matched to a gene: 13. The CDR3 protein is CASSPLSSGRVHYEQYF. The CDR3 DNA is TGTGCCAGCTCCCCTTTAAGTAGCGGGAGGGTCCACTACGAGCAGTACTTC.

J is TRBJ1-2 and V is TRBV7-8, with 8 bases lining up with TRBD1. The CDR3 loop spans 14 amino acids. After removal of 1 base from V and 10 bases from J, the junction contained 8 bases not matched to a gene. CDR1 and CDR2 from the germline V gene are SGHVS and FQNEAQ. CDR3 residues: CASSLGSQGANYTF. The CDR3 DNA is TGTGCCAGCAGCTTAGGTTCCCAGGGGGCAAACTACACCTTC.

The chain couples TRBV10-3 to TRBJ2-3, with D unresolved. Deletions cut 8 bases from V and 3 bases from J, with 15 bases between. The CDR3 runs to 14 residues. Germline CDR1 and CDR2: ENHRY and SYGVKD. The CDR3 region has the DNA TGTGCCATCCGGGTGTTGTCTTCAACAGATACGCAGTATTTT. This codes for CAIRVLSSTDTQYF.

This chain uses TRBV4-1 with TRBJ2-7; tentatively, D is TRBD2 (5 bases). CDR3 length equals 16 residues. V lost 0 bases and J 4 bases, leaving 16 bases between the germline ends. Germline assignment: CDR1 MGHRA and CDR2 YSYEKL. Here the CDR3 reads CASSQDQAPGGYEQYF. The CDR3, as DNA: TGCGCCAGCAGCCAAGATCAGGCGCCGGGCGGGTACGAGCAGTACTTC.

This clone has only a few counts. The chain uses TRBV5-1 and TRBJ1-6, with D maybe TRBD1 (5 bases). V lost 0 bases and J lost 9, with 10 bases in between. Germline loops: CDR1 SGHRS, CDR2 YFSETQ. The CDR3 has 14 amino acids. DNA for the CDR3: TGCGCCAGCAGCTTGGAGCAGGGCGGTTCACCCCTCCACTTT. This translates into CASSLEQGGSPLHF. Full variable domain (outside the CDR3, taken from reference TRBV5-1 and TRBJ1-6): KAGVTQTPRYLIKTRGQQVTLSCSPISGHRSVSWYQQTPGQGLQFLFEYFSETQRNKGNFPGRFSGRQFSNSRSEMNVSTLELGDSALYLCASSLEQGGSPLHFGNGTRLTVT.

The rearrangement links TRBV5-4 to TRBJ1-4; 9 bases align to TRBD1. J was trimmed by 8 bases and V by 6 bases; bases with no gene match: 8. CDR1 and CDR2 (germline): SGHNT, YYREEE (reference sequence). The CDR3 runs 14 residues. The CDR3 protein is CASNSPTGGEKLFF. CDR3 DNA sequence: TGTGCCAGCAACTCGCCGACAGGGGGAGAAAAACTGTTTTTT.

Of note for this clone: Compared with germline, one end of the junction differs, possibly owing to a read error. The CDR3 loop reads CSSSLGAGVLHEQFF. For the CDR3, the DNA is TGTTCCAGCAGCTTGGGGGCGGGAGTCCTCCATGAGCAGTTCTTC. The chain employs TRBV7-9 and TRBJ2-1, with a possible D match to TRBD2 (7 bases). The CDR3 is made up of 15 amino acids. Germline lookup yields CDR1 SEHNR and CDR2 FQNEAQ (reference sequence).

The chain joins TRBV30 to TRBJ2-7; a possible D gene is TRBD1 (6 bases). Trimming cost V 4 bases and J 3 bases, with 16 bases left between them. Per the germline V gene, CDR1 is GTSNPN and CDR2 is SVGIG (reference sequence). There are 14 residues in the CDR3. CDR3 residues: CAWNNWDNRYEQYF. CDR3 DNA sequence: TGTGCCTGGAATAACTGGGACAACCGCTACGAGCAGTACTTC.

The chain is built from TRBV28 and TRBJ2-7; D is undetermined. The CDR3 totals 11 residues. V was trimmed by 5 bases and J by 6 bases, leaving 8 bases between them. CDR1 is MDHEN, CDR2 SYDVKM, per germline. The CDR3 loop is CASSPLREQYF. The CDR3 DNA follows: TGTGCCAGCAGTCCCCTCCGCGAGCAGTACTTC. The full variable domain, rest sourced from reference TRBV28 and TRBJ2-7, is DVKVTQSSRYLVKRTGEKVFLECVQDMDHENMFWYRQDPGLGLRLIYFSYDVKMKEKGDIPEGYSVSREKKERFSLILESASTNQTSMYLCASSPLREQYFGPGTRLTVT.

This clone was found a few times. The gene calls are TRBV5-1 and TRBJ1-2; D unresolved. Trimming took off 1 base at V and 8 bases at J, with 12 bases between the two ends. CDR3 length equals 13 residues. Germline V gene data show CDR1 as SGHRS and CDR2 as YFSETQ. The chain's CDR3 is CASSLSWAEGYTF. CDR3 nucleotide sequence: TGCGCCAGCAGCTTGTCCTGGGCAGAAGGCTACACCTTC.

This sequence joins TRBV2 and TRBJ2-5; tentatively, D is TRBD1 (5 bases). The germline V and J ends were trimmed by 1 base and 14 bases, with 20 bases remaining between them. CDR3 length: 14 amino acids. Looked up from germline, CDR1 is SNHLY and CDR2 is FYNNEI. This CDR3 reads CASSEEGFRRQHYF. In nucleotides, the CDR3 is TGTGCCAGCAGTGAAGAAGGCTTCCGGAGACAGCATTACTTC.

The rearrangement joins TRBV5-6 to TRBJ2-2; D might be TRBD1 (6 bases). V was clipped by 5 bases and J by 1 base, with 15 bases between them. The CDR3 sequence is 16 residues long. Germline CDR1 reads SGHDT; CDR2 reads YYEEEE. In nucleotides, the CDR3 is TGTGCCAGCAGACAAGTACAGGGAATGAACACCGGGGAGCTGTTTTTT. It yields the protein CASRQVQGMNTGELFF.

This clone was observed a few times. The rearrangement links TRBV18 to TRBJ2-5; D might be TRBD2 (5 bases). The V gene's germline CDR1 is KGHSH and CDR2 LQKENI. This CDR3 comprises 14 residues. Trimming took off 5 bases at V and 4 bases at J, with 14 bases between the two ends. As DNA, the CDR3 is TGTGCCAGCTCAAAGGAGCGGACGGGAGAGACCCAGTACTTC. Amino acid sequence: CASSKERTGETQYF.

A few counts support this clone. V and J are TRBV7-8 and TRBJ1-5; no clear D. This CDR3 has 13 residues. In germline, CDR1 is SGHVS, CDR2 FQNEAQ. V was shortened by 5 bases and J by 0 bases, with 5 bases between the two germline ends. As DNA, the CDR3 is TGTGCCAGCAGCATAAATAGCAATCAGCCCCAGCATTTT. Translation gives CASSINSNQPQHF.

The V gene is TRBV19, the J gene TRBJ2-7, with TRBD2 matching over 8 bases. Germline CDR1 reads LNHDA; CDR2 reads SQIVND (reference sequence). V lost 4 bases and J lost 3; bases outside the gene matches: 5. This CDR3 is 14 amino acids long. CDR3 protein: CASSTASGLYEQYF. The CDR3 bases are TGTGCCAGTAGTACGGCTAGCGGGCTCTACGAGCAGTACTTC.

The genes are TRBV5-1 and TRBJ2-3, with 10 bases lining up with TRBD2. This CDR3 is 15 amino acids long. The V gene's germline CDR1 is SGHRS and CDR2 YFSETQ. V shed 0 bases, J shed 4 bases, and the junction held 2 bases outside the gene matches. CDR3 protein: CASSLGAGGSDTQYF. In DNA form, the CDR3 reads TGCGCCAGCAGCTTGGGAGCGGGGGGGTCAGATACGCAGTATTTT.

In its sample, this clone was seen a few times. V and J are TRBV7-9 and TRBJ2-7, with D maybe TRBD2 (6 bases). CDR3 size: 16 residues. V lost 4 bases and J 3 bases, leaving 19 bases between the germline ends. Germline CDR1 SEHNR, CDR2 FQNEAQ (reference sequence). Written as DNA, the CDR3 is TGTGCCAGCAGCTCAACAGCGGGCCAACGGGACTACGAGCAGTACTTC. This sequence encodes CASSSTAGQRDYEQYF.

This clone was found once. The gene calls are TRBV27 and TRBJ1-1; D is unclear. CDR3 size: 13 residues. The germline CDR1 and CDR2 sequences are MNHEY and SMNVEV (reference sequence). Between the trimmed V and J ends, which lost 6 bases and 7 bases, there was a span of 15 bases. In DNA form, the CDR3 reads TGTGCCAGCAGGCGGTCGGTAGGGAGTGAAGCTTTCTTT. Translated: CASRRSVGSEAFF.

This chain links TRBV5-7 with TRBJ1-3; D unresolved. TRBV5-7 is identified as an open reading frame with a role that is uncertain. V lost 3 bases, J lost 0 bases, and 13 bases lay in between. This CDR3 region has 16 residues. The CDR3, as DNA: TGTGCCAGCAGCTGGCCACAAGGGAGCTCTGGAAACACCATATATTTT. It is translated as CASSWPQGSSGNTIYF.

The gene calls are TRBV27 and TRBJ2-1; D may be TRBD1 (7 bases). This CDR3 is built from 18 residues. The V gene lost 6 bases and the J gene lost 4 bases, with 25 bases spanning the gap. Germline CDR1 and CDR2: MNHEY and SMNVEV (reference sequence). The DNA for the CDR3 is TGTGCCAGCAGGGGGGCGGGGACCACGGGACAGAGATACAATGAGCAGTTCTTC. Translated: CASRGAGTTGQRYNEQFF.

V gene TRBV4-3 combines with J gene TRBJ2-5; tentatively, D is TRBD2 (5 bases). V lost 0 bases, J lost 5 bases, and 16 bases lay in between. The CDR3 runs to 16 residues. Germline V CDR1 and CDR2: LGHNA, YSLEER. CDR3 amino acids: CASSQELAAVRETQYF. The CDR3 DNA sequence: TGCGCCAGCAGCCAAGAGTTAGCAGCGGTTCGGGAGACCCAGTACTTC.